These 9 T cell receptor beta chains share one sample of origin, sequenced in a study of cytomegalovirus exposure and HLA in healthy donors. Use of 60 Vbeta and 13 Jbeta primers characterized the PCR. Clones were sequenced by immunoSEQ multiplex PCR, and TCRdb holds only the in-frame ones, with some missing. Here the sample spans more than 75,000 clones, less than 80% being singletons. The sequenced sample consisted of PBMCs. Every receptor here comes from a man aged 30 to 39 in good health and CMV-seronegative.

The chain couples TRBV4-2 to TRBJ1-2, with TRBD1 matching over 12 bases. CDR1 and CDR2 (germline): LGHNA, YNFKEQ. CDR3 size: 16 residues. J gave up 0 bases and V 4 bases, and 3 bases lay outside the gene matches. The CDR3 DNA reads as TGTGCCAGCAGCCGGGACAGGGGGCGAGCTAACTATGGCTACACCTTC. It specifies CASSRDRGRANYGYTF.

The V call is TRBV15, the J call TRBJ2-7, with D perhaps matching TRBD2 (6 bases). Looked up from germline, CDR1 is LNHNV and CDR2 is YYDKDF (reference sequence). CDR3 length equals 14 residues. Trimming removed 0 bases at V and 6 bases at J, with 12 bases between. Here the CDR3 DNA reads TGTGCCACCAGCAGAGAGCAAACTAGCTCCGAGCAGTACTTC. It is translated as CATSREQTSSEQYF.

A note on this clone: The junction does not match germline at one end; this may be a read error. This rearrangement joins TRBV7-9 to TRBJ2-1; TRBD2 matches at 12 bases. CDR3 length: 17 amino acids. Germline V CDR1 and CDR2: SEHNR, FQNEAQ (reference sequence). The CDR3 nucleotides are TGTGCCAGCCGCTTAAGTCGTGTACTAGCGGGGGGCAATGAGCAGTTCTTC. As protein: CASRLSRVLAGGNEQFF.

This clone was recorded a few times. This CDR3 is CASSLGPGAGEKLFF. The CDR3 region has the DNA TGTGCCAGCAGCTTGGGGCCAGGGGCCGGTGAAAAACTGTTTTTT. J is TRBJ1-4 and V is TRBV5-5; perhaps TRBD1 as D (6 bases). V was cut by 0 bases and J by 7 bases, with 13 bases left in between. Germline-derived CDR1 and CDR2 are SGHKS and YYEKEE (reference sequence). The CDR3 loop spans 15 amino acids.

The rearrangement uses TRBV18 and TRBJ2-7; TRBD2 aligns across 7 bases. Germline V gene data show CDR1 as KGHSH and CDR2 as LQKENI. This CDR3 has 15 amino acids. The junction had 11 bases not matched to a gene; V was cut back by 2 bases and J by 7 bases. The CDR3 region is CASSPFDGGKEEQYF. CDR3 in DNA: TGTGCCAGCTCACCATTTGACGGGGGGAAAGAGGAGCAGTACTTC. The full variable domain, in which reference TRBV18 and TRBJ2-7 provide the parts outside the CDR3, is NAGVMQNPRHLVRRRGQEARLRCSPMKGHSHVYWYRQLPEEGLKFMVYLQKENIIDESGMPKERFSAEFPKEGPSILRIQQVVRGDSAAYFCASSPFDGGKEEQYFGPGTRLTVT.

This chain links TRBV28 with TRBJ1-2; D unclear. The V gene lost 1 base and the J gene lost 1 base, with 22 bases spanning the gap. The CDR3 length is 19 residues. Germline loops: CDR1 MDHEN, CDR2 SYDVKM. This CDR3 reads CASSLFTPSAGFVNYGYTF. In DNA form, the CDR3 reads TGTGCCAGCAGTTTATTCACCCCATCCGCAGGTTTCGTTAACTATGGCTACACCTTC.

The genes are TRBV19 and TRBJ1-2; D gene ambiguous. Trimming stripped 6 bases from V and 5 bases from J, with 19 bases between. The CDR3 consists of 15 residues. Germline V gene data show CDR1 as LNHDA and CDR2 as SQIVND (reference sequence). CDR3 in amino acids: CASRQQEAFLYGYTF. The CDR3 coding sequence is TGTGCCAGTAGGCAGCAGGAAGCTTTCCTGTATGGCTACACCTTC.

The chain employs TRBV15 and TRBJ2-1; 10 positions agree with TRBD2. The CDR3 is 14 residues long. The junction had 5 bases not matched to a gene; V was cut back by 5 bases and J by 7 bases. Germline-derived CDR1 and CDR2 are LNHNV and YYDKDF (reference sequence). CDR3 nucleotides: TGTGCCACCAGCGTTCAGACTAGCGGGAATGAGCAGTTCTTC. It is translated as CATSVQTSGNEQFF.

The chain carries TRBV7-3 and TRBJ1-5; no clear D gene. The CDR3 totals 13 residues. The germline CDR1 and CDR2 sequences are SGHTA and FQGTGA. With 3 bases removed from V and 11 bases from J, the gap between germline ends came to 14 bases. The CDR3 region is CASSLYPSTAQHF. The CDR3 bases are TGTGCCAGCAGCTTGTATCCTTCTACGGCCCAGCATTTT.